The 24 T cell receptor beta chains listed next were all sequenced from one sample in a study of T cells in narcolepsy. The assay was immunoSEQ multiplex PCR, and TCRdb's table has in-frame clones only and misses some. The sample lists over 25,000 clones, roughly 90% seen once, with around 1.2% in the top ten. Sample: CD45RA- memory CD4+ T cells from PBMCs. The receptor set was obtained from a human donor with narcolepsy.

The V gene is TRBV30, the J gene TRBJ1-2; tentative D call: TRBD1 (5 bases). This CDR3 comprises 13 residues. Germline V gene sequence: CDR1 GTSNPN, CDR2 SVGIG (reference sequence). V gave up 5 bases and J gave up 13 bases, with 23 bases separating them. CDR3 residues: CAWSPSASGRVTF. The CDR3 DNA reads TGTGCCTGGTCGCCCTCGGCCTCGGGGCGGGTCACCTTC.

The chain carries TRBV5-4 and TRBJ1-1; 7 bases are shared with TRBD1. V was pared by 3 bases and J by 1 base, with 6 bases of the junction left unmatched. The length of the CDR3 is 15 residues. CDR1 SGHNT and CDR2 YYREEE come from the germline V gene (reference sequence). The CDR3 DNA sequence: TGTGCCAGCAGCTCCCTGGACAGGTCGAACACTGAAGCTTTCTTT. This gives the protein CASSSLDRSNTEAFF.

The count of this clone is one. This rearrangement joins TRBV5-1 to TRBJ2-2; TRBD1 aligns across 7 bases. Germline trimming cut 0 bases from V and 0 bases from J; bases unmatched to any gene: 2. The CDR3 totals 16 residues. Germline V lookup: CDR1 SGHRS, CDR2 YFSETQ. CDR3 in amino acids: CASSLGGGPNTGELFF. DNA of the CDR3: TGCGCCAGCAGCTTGGGAGGGGGCCCGAACACCGGGGAGCTGTTTTTT.

In its sample, this clone was seen once. This chain joins TRBV29-1 and TRBJ2-7; unclear D gene. The V end lost 4 bases, the J end lost 2 bases, and 9 bases lay between the germline ends. CDR1 SQVTM and CDR2 ANQGSEA come from the germline V gene. The CDR3 loop spans 12 amino acids. CDR3 nucleotide sequence: TGCAGCGTTGGGCATAGCCCCTACGAGCAGTACTTC. Translation: CSVGHSPYEQYF.

The J gene is TRBJ2-5, the V gene TRBV6-5; D might be TRBD1 (6 bases). V was shortened by 10 bases and J by 6 bases, with 21 bases between the two germline ends. The CDR3 has 14 residues. Germline V gene lookup returns CDR1 MNHEY and CDR2 SVGAGI. CDR3: CATTPHRVGKTQYF. The CDR3, as DNA: TGTGCCACCACCCCCCACAGGGTCGGCAAGACCCAGTACTTC.

In this sample, this clone turned up once. The rearrangement uses TRBV29-1 and TRBJ2-7, with TRBD1 matching over 11 bases. Trimming removed 6 bases from V and 2 bases from J; junction bases left unmatched: 6. The germline gives CDR1 SQVTM, CDR2 ANQGSEA. The CDR3 is 14 amino acids. In DNA form, the CDR3 reads TGCAGCGTCGGGGACAGGGGGTCTGCCTACGAGCAGTACTTC. Protein sequence: CSVGDRGSAYEQYF.

This clone has just one count. The sample carries other DNA sequences with the same CDR3. The V gene is TRBV28, the J gene TRBJ2-7; TRBD2 is a possible D gene (5 bases). The CDR3 has 13 amino acids. The V end was cut by 5 bases, the J end by 2 bases, with 10 bases between. Germline V gene sequence: CDR1 MDHEN, CDR2 SYDVKM. CDR3 coding DNA: TGTGCCAGCAGTCCTTCGGGGACCTACGAGCAGTACTTC. Its translation is CASSPSGTYEQYF.

The V gene is TRBV11-1, the J gene TRBJ2-1; 9 bases line up with TRBD2. The germline CDR1 and CDR2 sequences are SGHAT and FQDESV (reference sequence). The CDR3 has 15 amino acids. The J segment lost 5 bases and the V segment lost 5 bases, leaving 7 bases of the junction unmatched. This chain's CDR3 is CASSPGASGDNEQFF. The DNA for the CDR3 is TGTGCCAGCAGCCCCGGGGCTAGCGGGGACAATGAGCAGTTCTTC.

This rearrangement joins TRBV30 to TRBJ1-2; D may be TRBD1 (5 bases). This CDR3 region has 14 residues. Germline CDR1 GTSNPN, CDR2 SVGIG (reference sequence). With 0 bases removed from V and 7 bases from J, the gap between germline ends came to 15 bases. The CDR3 nucleotides read TGTGCCTGGAGTGTGGGAGGGGCAAGAGTTGGCTACACCTTC. Amino acids: CAWSVGGARVGYTF.

This clone was detected once. The genes are TRBV19 and TRBJ1-2; D call uncertain. Germline V CDR1 and CDR2: LNHDA, SQIVND (reference sequence). There are 14 residues in the CDR3. Trimming removed 7 bases from V and 6 bases from J, with 18 bases in between. CDR3 coding DNA: TGTGCCAGTACCTACAGAGGAGGTGACGATGGCTACACCTTC. Translated: CASTYRGGDDGYTF.

This clone was counted once. Other nucleotide sequences in the sample specify the same CDR3. The V and J genes are TRBV7-6 and TRBJ2-7; 9 bases match TRBD2. The trim removed 3 bases at V and 7 bases at J, leaving 10 bases unmatched. The CDR3 contains 15 residues. Germline-derived CDR1 and CDR2 are SGHVS and FNYEAQ. In DNA form, the CDR3 reads TGTGCCAGCAGCTTGGGGGGAGCGGGGGGTGGTGAGCAGTACTTC. Encoded protein: CASSLGGAGGGEQYF.

CDR3 residues: CASSLMRGGRSTDTQYF. CDR3 nucleotide sequence: TGTGCCAGCAGCTTAATGCGGGGGGGCCGGAGCACAGATACGCAGTATTTT. J is TRBJ2-3 and V is TRBV7-3, with 9 bases lining up with TRBD2. V shed 1 base and J 0 bases; nucleotides not matched to a gene: 5. Germline-derived CDR1 and CDR2 are SGHTA and FQGTGA. The CDR3 loop spans 17 amino acids. The whole variable domain, remainder taken from reference TRBV7-3 and TRBJ2-3, is GAGVSQTPSNKVTEKGKYVELRCDPISGHTALYWYRQSLGQGPEFLIYFQGTGAADDSGLPNDRFFAVRPEGSVSTLKIQRTERGDSAVYLCASSLMRGGRSTDTQYFGPGTRLTVL.

The rearrangement uses TRBV28 and TRBJ1-2; D ambiguous. The CDR3 runs 16 residues. V lost 1 base, J lost 0 bases, and 12 bases lay in between. Germline CDR1 and CDR2: MDHEN and SYDVKM. This CDR3 is CASSLLKGGPNYGYTF. In nucleotides, the CDR3 is TGTGCCAGCAGTTTATTAAAAGGAGGGCCTAACTATGGCTACACCTTC.

V is TRBV19 and J is TRBJ2-1; D is ambiguous. V was clipped by 3 bases and J by 2 bases, with 14 bases between them. The CDR3 has 16 residues. The V gene's germline CDR1 is LNHDA and CDR2 SQIVND (reference sequence). The CDR3: CASSILPPPTYNEQFF. DNA for the CDR3: TGTGCCAGTAGTATCCTACCCCCTCCAACCTACAATGAGCAGTTCTTC.

This chain joins TRBV28 and TRBJ1-1, with 8 bases that match TRBD1. The CDR3 runs to 15 residues. V was clipped by 5 bases and J by 1 base; unmatched bases: 6. Germline-derived CDR1 and CDR2 are MDHEN and SYDVKM. The CDR3 nucleotides are TGTGCCAGCAGTGTCACAGGGGGTGGGAACACTGAAGCTTTCTTT. Amino acids: CASSVTGGGNTEAFF. Combining the CDR3 with reference TRBV28 and TRBJ1-1 gives the whole variable domain DVKVTQSSRYLVKRTGEKVFLECVQDMDHENMFWYRQDPGLGLRLIYFSYDVKMKEKGDIPEGYSVSREKKERFSLILESASTNQTSMYLCASSVTGGGNTEAFFGQGTRLTVV.

J is TRBJ1-5 and V is TRBV6-5; D remains unclear. The CDR3 covers 12 residues. With 5 bases removed from V and 4 bases from J, the gap between germline ends came to 6 bases. CDR1 is MNHEY and CDR2 is SVGAGI in the germline V gene. The chain's CDR3 is CASSTSNQPQHF. The DNA for the CDR3 is TGTGCCAGCAGTACATCTAATCAGCCCCAGCATTTT.

This chain uses TRBV12-5 with TRBJ2-1, with TRBD2 matching 9 bases. V lost 6 bases to trimming and J lost 9 bases; unmatched junction nucleotides: 21. Germline V gene sequence: CDR1 LGHNT, CDR2 FRNRAP. The CDR3 has 18 residues. CDR3 residues: CASGPDLSLAGVVGEQFF. The CDR3 nucleotides are TGTGCTAGTGGCCCCGACCTTTCCTTAGCGGGAGTGGTTGGTGAGCAGTTCTTC.

This clone was picked up a small number of times. In DNA form, the CDR3 reads TGCAGCGTCGAGGGGGTAGCGGGAGACAATGAGCAGTTCTTC. Amino acids: CSVEGVAGDNEQFF. The chain uses TRBV29-1 and TRBJ2-1, with TRBD2 matching over 9 bases. V lost 6 bases and J lost 5; bases outside the gene matches: 8. The CDR3 is made up of 14 amino acids. Germline V gene sequence: CDR1 SQVTM, CDR2 ANQGSEA.

This clone has just one count. The chain has TRBV27 and TRBJ2-7; possible D gene TRBD2, 5 bases. CDR3 size: 14 residues. Germline V CDR1 and CDR2: MNHEY, SMNVEV (reference sequence). V dropped 4 bases and J dropped 5 bases, with 15 bases sitting between them. The CDR3 DNA sequence: TGTGCCAGCAGTTATGTGATGGAGGCGGACGAGCAGTACTTC. This codes for CASSYVMEADEQYF.

V gene TRBV18 combines with J gene TRBJ1-1, with D uncertain. The V end lost 1 base, the J end lost 4 bases, and 10 bases lay between the germline ends. Germline V CDR1 and CDR2: KGHSH, LQKENI. The CDR3 runs 14 residues. CDR3 nucleotide sequence: TGTGCCAGCTCACCACGGCAGGAAAGCACTGAAGCTTTCTTT. This encodes CASSPRQESTEAFF.

This clone appeared once. The genes are TRBV9 and TRBJ2-2, with 8 positions matching TRBD2. Germline CDR1 is SGDLS and CDR2 is YYNGEE. This CDR3 is built from 16 residues. The V gene end was trimmed by 0 bases and the J gene end by 5 bases; junction bases not matched to a gene: 6. Here the CDR3 reads CASSVGRGGQTGELFF. The CDR3 coding sequence is TGTGCCAGCAGCGTAGGTCGCGGGGGGCAAACCGGGGAGCTGTTTTTT.

V and J are TRBV7-8 and TRBJ1-4, with D hard to call. Germline CDR1 and CDR2: SGHVS and FQNEAQ. Trimming shortened V by 3 bases and J by 7 bases, and 12 bases separated the two germline ends. This CDR3 spans 14 amino acids. This CDR3 reads CASSLVGYGEKLFF. The CDR3 DNA is TGTGCCAGCAGCTTGGTGGGTTATGGTGAAAAACTGTTTTTT. The full variable domain, rest sourced from reference TRBV7-8 and TRBJ1-4, is GAGVSQSPRYKVAKRGQDVALRCDPISGHVSLFWYQQALGQGPEFLTYFQNEAQLDKSGLPSDRFFAERPEGSVSTLKIQRTQQEDSAVYLCASSLVGYGEKLFFGSGTQLSVL.

J is TRBJ1-5 and V is TRBV10-1; weak D call: TRBD1 (5 bases). Looked up from germline, CDR1 is WNHNN and CDR2 is SYGVQD (reference sequence). CDR3 length: 18 amino acids. Trimming removed 7 bases at V and 4 bases at J, with 26 bases between. In DNA form, the CDR3 reads TGCGCCAGCACAGTAAGGGCTTACTCCGGGACGGGGAATCAGCCCCAGCATTTT. Translating gives CASTVRAYSGTGNQPQHF.

This rearrangement joins TRBV6-1 to TRBJ2-7, with D perhaps being TRBD1 or TRBD2 (5 bases each). The CDR3 loop spans 17 amino acids. CDR1 and CDR2 (germline): MNHNS, SASEGT. Trimming shortened V by 4 bases and J by 6 bases, and 25 bases separated the two germline ends. The CDR3 DNA follows: TGTGCCAGCAGTGCACTCTCCGGGACCCAGGCCGCCCTCGAGCAGTACTTC. Translation: CASSALSGTQAALEQYF.